The 3 T cell receptor beta chains given below trace back to one sample, sequenced in a study of TIL therapy for anti-PD-1-resistant metastatic lung cancer. Stated time point: pre-treatment sample, taken before nivolumab and TIL therapy. The immunoSEQ assay was v3. The method was immunoSEQ multiplex PCR; TCRdb's version includes in-frame clones alone and lacks a portion of them. The data hold tens of thousands of clones, with about two thirds observed a single time. The material was blood, obtained at baseline. Receptor source: a person between 25 and 80 years old with non-small cell lung cancer.

The genes are TRBV5-1 and TRBJ2-7; D might be TRBD1 (6 bases). The V gene lost 1 base and the J gene lost 2 bases, with 13 bases spanning the gap. CDR1 and CDR2 from the germline V gene are SGHRS and YFSETQ. This CDR3 contains 15 residues. CDR3 protein: CASSLNTGIAYEQYF. DNA for the CDR3: TGCGCCAGCAGCTTGAATACAGGGATTGCCTACGAGCAGTACTTC.

The rearrangement joins TRBV11-3 to TRBJ2-3; unclear D gene. The V gene's germline CDR1 is SGHNT and CDR2 YENEEA. The ends were cut back, 7 bases at V and 0 bases at J, with 11 bases in the middle. The length of the CDR3 is 14 residues. CDR3 sequence (DNA): TGTGCCAGCACGGGCTCGCCGAGCACAGATACGCAGTATTTT. Translated: CASTGSPSTDTQYF.

The V call is TRBV5-1, the J call TRBJ1-2; D is perhaps TRBD1 (6 bases). Between the trimmed V and J ends, which lost 2 bases and 8 bases, there was a span of 16 bases. CDR1 is SGHRS, CDR2 YFSETQ, per germline. The CDR3 runs to 14 residues. The CDR3 DNA is TGCGCCAGCAGCTTCGACCAGGGGATTGGGGGCTACACCTTC. Amino acids: CASSFDQGIGGYTF.